Listed below are T cell receptor beta chains from one sample, sequenced in a study of tumor and adjacent non-tumor tissue in lung cancer. TCRdb used MiXCR to reprocess the multiplex PCR reads, holding one entry per CDR3 protein. The table has about 98,000 distinct CDR3 sequences, more than 80% seen once. The sequencing input was distant non-tumor lung tissue. The receptor set was obtained from a man aged 55 to 70 with small cell lung cancer. CDR3s include the opening cysteine and the closing phenylalanine or tryptophan. A D gene is named only where the DNA matches it firmly. Part of the rows lack a size; the others show once, few, many or a class for expanded clones.

length,J,size,D,V,CDR3,DNA
16,TRBJ2-3,NA,TRBD2,TRBV12-3/TRBV12-4,CASRRTSGSFTDTQYF,TGCGCAAGCAGACGGACTAGCGGGAGTTTCACAGATACGCAGTATTTT
16,TRBJ2-6,NA,NA,TRBV12-3/TRBV12-4,CVSSLAAGPGANVLNF,TGTGTCAGCAGTCTGGCGGCGGGCCCTGGGGCCAACGTCCTGAATTTC
11,TRBJ2-5,many,NA,TRBV14,CASSFGETQYF,TGTGCCAGCAGTTTTGGGGAGACCCAGTACTTC
18,TRBJ2-2,once,TRBD2,TRBV5-1,CASSFLGLAGDGTGKLFF,TGCGCCAGCAGCTTCCTCGGACTAGCGGGCGATGGCACCGGGAAGCTGTTTTTT
15,TRBJ1-5,many,TRBD1,TRBV6-5,CASSLKQGTHQPQHF,TGTGCCAGCAGTTTAAAACAGGGGACCCATCAGCCCCAGCATTTT
12,TRBJ2-3,many,NA,TRBV6-5,CASSSTVDTQYF,TGTGCCAGCAGTTCCACTGTAGATACGCAGTATTTT
16,TRBJ2-7,NA,NA,TRBV5-5,CASRFSIFDRAYDQYF,TGTGCCAGCAGGTTCTCCATTTTCGACAGAGCCTACGATCAGTACTTC
17,TRBJ2-2,NA,NA,TRBV12-3/TRBV12-4,CASSLVYDTSNTGELFF,TGTGCCAGCAGTTTAGTTTACGACACATCGAACACCGGGGAGCTGTTTTTT
15,TRBJ1-1,NA,NA,TRBV6-2/TRBV6-3,CASSKVTPVYSEAFF,TGTGCCAGCAGTAAGGTGACACCGGTTTATTCTGAAGCTTTCTTT
16,TRBJ1-4,NA,TRBD1,TRBV6-5,CASSSATGTGKEKLFF,TGTGCCAGCAGTTCCGCAACCGGGACAGGAAAAGAAAAACTGTTTTTT
15,TRBJ1-2,NA,TRBD1,TRBV10-3,CAIRNPGQVVYGYSF,TGTGCCATCAGGAACCCTGGACAGGTTGTCTATGGCTACAGCTTC
12,TRBJ2-7,NA,NA,TRBV4-2,CTSSQEGRAQYF,TGTACGAGCAGCCAAGAAGGTAGGGCGCAGTACTTC
13,TRBJ2-3,NA,NA,TRBV28,CASGPRGTDTQYF,TGTGCCAGCGGGCCCCGAGGCACAGATACGCAGTATTTT
15,TRBJ1-1,NA,NA,TRBV10-3,CVISDRGSGYNEAFF,TGTGTCATCAGTGATAGGGGATCGGGGTACAATGAAGCTTTCTTT
13,TRBJ2-7,NA,NA,TRBV4-1,CASSSDRLYEQHF,TGCGCCAGCAGTTCCGACAGACTTTACGAGCAGCACTTC
12,TRBJ2-1,NA,NA,TRBV6-1,CASNGQTGKRYF,TGTGCCAGCAACGGACAGACGGGGAAGCGGTACTTC
16,TRBJ2-6,NA,NA,TRBV30,CAWTNTGAPEANVLTF,TGTGCCTGGACTAATACGGGGGCGCCTGAGGCCAACGTCCTGACTTTC
14,TRBJ2-1,NA,TRBD2,TRBV29-1,CSTSGGVAVREQFF,TGCAGCACCTCTGGGGGGGTAGCGGTGCGTGAGCAGTTCTTC
15,TRBJ2-1,once,NA,TRBV4-1,CASSRDLGQDNEQFF,TGCGCCAGCAGCCGAGATTTGGGGCAGGACAATGAGCAGTTCTTC
17,TRBJ2-5,NA,TRBD2,TRBV14,CTSSPPTSGTYQKTQYF,TGTACCAGCAGCCCTCCAACTAGCGGGACCTACCAAAAGACCCAGTATTTC
14,TRBJ2-2,NA,NA,TRBV5-4,CANSFVANTGEPFF,TGTGCCAACAGCTTCGTCGCGAACACCGGGGAGCCGTTTTTT
13,TRBJ2-1,NA,TRBD2,TRBV28,CVTRTSDEGEQLF,TGTGTCACCAGGACTAGCGACGAGGGGGAGCAGCTCTTC
13,TRBJ2-1,NA,NA,TRBV6-5,CATSTGPYNERFF,TGTGCCACCTCCACAGGGCCCTACAATGAGCGGTTCTTC
11,TRBJ2-7,NA,NA,TRBV2,CDSRPDSEQYF,TGTGACAGCAGACCGGACTCTGAGCAGTACTTT
15,TRBJ2-7,NA,NA,TRBV20-1,CSAGVLDKGSWEQYF,TGCAGTGCTGGAGTCCTGGACAAGGGTTCGTGGGAGCAGTACTTC
15,TRBJ1-4,medium-sized,TRBD1,TRBV6-1,CASSFGRQGSEKLFF,TGTGCCAGCAGTTTCGGTCGACAGGGAAGTGAAAAACTGTTTTTT
16,TRBJ2-1,NA,NA,TRBV28,CASILGLGGSYNEQFF,TGTGCCAGCATCCTCGGTCTTGGGGGGTCCTACAATGAGCAGTTCTTC
13,TRBJ2-7,NA,NA,TRBV7-6,CSSSQGPNYEQYF,TGTAGCAGCAGCCAAGGGCCAAACTACGAGCAGTATTTC
12,TRBJ1-2,NA,NA,TRBV29-1,CSLEAVRGGYTF,TGCAGTCTTGAGGCGGTCCGAGGTGGCTACACCTTC
11,TRBJ2-7,NA,NA,TRBV6-2/TRBV6-3,CANSKPGEQYF,TGTGCCAACAGTAAACCTGGAGAGCAGTACTTC
14,TRBJ2-5,NA,NA,TRBV29-1,CSVGDVTGPETQYF,TGCAGCGTTGGAGATGTGACTGGACCGGAGACCCAGTACTTC
19,TRBJ2-2,NA,TRBD2,TRBV11-3,CTSSRDDTGLVGRTGEPFF,TGTACCAGCAGTCGTGATGACACGGGACTAGTGGGTCGCACCGGGGAGCCGTTTTTT
13,TRBJ2-5,NA,NA,TRBV11-1,CVSSLQLQETQYF,TGTGTCAGCAGCTTACAACTACAAGAGACCCAGTACTTC
17,TRBJ1-1,NA,NA,TRBV11-2,CASNLTRGVGGNTEAFF,TGTGCCAGCAACTTAACAAGGGGCGTGGGTGGGAACACTGAAGCTTTCTTT
15,TRBJ2-3,NA,NA,TRBV5-5,CASIHGRAGIDTQYF,TGTGCCAGCATCCACGGCAGGGCAGGTATAGATACGCAGTATTTT
15,TRBJ1-6,NA,NA,TRBV6-5,CVSSYGFSPNSPLHF,TGTGTCAGCAGTTACGGTTTCTCACCCAATTCACCCCTCCACTTT
13,TRBJ1-5,NA,NA,TRBV4-1,CSSSQGMSQPQHF,TGCTCCAGCAGCCAGGGAATGTCCCAGCCCCAGCATTTT
20,TRBJ2-4,NA,NA,TRBV12-5,CANGLGRVKTETFAKNIQYF,TGTGCTAATGGTTTGGGCCGTGTTAAGACAGAGACGTTCGCCAAAAACATTCAGTACTTC
14,TRBJ1-2,NA,NA,TRBV29-1,CRVDRWGEEYGYTF,TGCAGGGTTGACAGATGGGGGGAAGAATATGGCTACACCTTC
18,TRBJ2-1,NA,TRBD2,TRBV11-2,CASSLRVAGGHYYNEQFF,TGTGCCAGCAGCTTAAGAGTAGCGGGAGGTCACTACTACAATGAGCAGTTCTTC
13,TRBJ2-1,NA,NA,TRBV6-6,CTSSYPEDDEQFF,TGTACCAGCAGCTACCCCGAGGATGACGAGCAGTTCTTC
15,TRBJ2-1,NA,NA,TRBV20-1,CNARNGLRGLYEQFF,TGCAATGCTAGAAATGGCCTAAGGGGTTTGTATGAGCAGTTCTTC
15,TRBJ2-5,NA,TRBD2,TRBV4-1,CASSQGTSGQETHYF,TGCGCCAGCAGCCAAGGGACTAGCGGACAAGAGACCCACTACTTC
16,TRBJ1-2,NA,TRBD1,TRBV6-5,CANSKAYGTGRYGYTF,TGTGCCAACAGCAAAGCTTATGGGACAGGGCGGTATGGCTACACCTTC
15,TRBJ1-6,NA,NA,TRBV6-1,CASSERDDYNSPLHF,TGTGCCAGCAGTGAGAGGGATGACTATAATTCACCCCTCCACTTT
14,TRBJ1-6,NA,NA,TRBV7-8,CASSKEAHNSPLHF,TGTGCCAGCAGCAAAGAGGCGCATAATTCACCCCTCCACTTT